Described below is a single T cell receptor (beta chain) sequence and its context. The data derive from a study of PD-L1 blockade in urothelial cancer. Using immunoSEQ multiplex PCR, the repertoire was profiled, and TCRdb retains in-frame clones only, with some absent. Altogether just over 35,000 clones are present, about a third being singletons, with the ten largest covering about 8.9%. V lost 7 bases to trimming and J lost 2 bases, with 7 bases between them. Looked up from germline, CDR1 is MDHEN and CDR2 is SYDVKM. CDR3 length equals 12 residues. Sequenced here: tumor tissue, sampled before atezolizumab (anti-PD-L1) treatment. The chain uses TRBV28 and TRBJ2-3; D is uncertain. The TCR sequence derives from a man in his fifties or sixties with urothelial cancer. In nucleotides, the CDR3 is TGTGCCAGCACCGCTTACACAGATACGCAGTATTTT. Its protein product is CASTAYTDTQYF.